This T cell receptor (beta chain) was sequenced during a study of blood T cell repertoires in COVID-19. Across the whole study: Collection of acute and convalescent COVID-19 samples took place in the United States, Italy and Spain.

Germline CDR1 is KGHDR and CDR2 is SFDVKD. This CDR3 has 16 residues. The ends were cut back, 7 bases at V and 7 bases at J, with 19 bases in the middle. TCRdb's copy holds only in-frame clones and misses some; the assay was immunoSEQ multiplex PCR. The sample contains about 100,000 clones, about 84% of which appear only once. The sequence was collected from a man in his 60s with acute or convalescent COVID-19. This chain links TRBV24-1 with TRBJ1-6; possible D gene TRBD1, 6 bases. Sequenced: peripheral blood. The CDR3 coding sequence is TGTGCCACCAGCACCAACAGGGATACAGCGAATTCACCCCTCCACTTT. The encoded protein is CATSTNRDTANSPLHF.